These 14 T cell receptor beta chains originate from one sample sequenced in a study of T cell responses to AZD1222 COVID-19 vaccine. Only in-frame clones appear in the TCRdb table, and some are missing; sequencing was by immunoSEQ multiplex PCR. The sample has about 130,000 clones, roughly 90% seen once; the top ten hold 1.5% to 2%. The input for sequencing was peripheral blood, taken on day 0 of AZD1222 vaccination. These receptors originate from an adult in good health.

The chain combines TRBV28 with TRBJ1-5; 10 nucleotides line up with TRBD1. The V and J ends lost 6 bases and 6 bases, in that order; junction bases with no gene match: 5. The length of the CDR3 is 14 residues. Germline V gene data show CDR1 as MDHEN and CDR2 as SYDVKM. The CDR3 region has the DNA TGTGCCAGCAGAGGACAGGGGGTTTTTCAGCCCCAGCATTTT. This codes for CASRGQGVFQPQHF.

The CDR3, as DNA: TGTGCCAGCAGAAAGGACGCGGTCGAGCAGTACTTC. Translated, it gives CASRKDAVEQYF. J is TRBJ2-7 and V is TRBV2; unclear D gene. Germline V gene sequence: CDR1 SNHLY, CDR2 FYNNEI. The V end was cut by 6 bases, the J end by 6 bases, with 12 bases between. There are 12 residues in the CDR3. Together with reference TRBV2 and TRBJ2-7, the CDR3 gives the full variable domain: EPEVTQTPSHQVTQMGQEVILRCVPISNHLYFYWYRQILGQKVEFLVSFYNNEISEKSEIFDDQFSVERPDGSNFTLKIRSTKLEDSAMYFCASRKDAVEQYFGPGTRLTVT.

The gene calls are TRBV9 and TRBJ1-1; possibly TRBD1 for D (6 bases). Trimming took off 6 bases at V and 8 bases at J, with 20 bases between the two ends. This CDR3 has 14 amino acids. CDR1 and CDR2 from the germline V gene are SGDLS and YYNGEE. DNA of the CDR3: TGTGCCAGCACCTCAGGGATCCGAGGGGGGGAAGCTTTCTTT. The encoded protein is CASTSGIRGGEAFF.

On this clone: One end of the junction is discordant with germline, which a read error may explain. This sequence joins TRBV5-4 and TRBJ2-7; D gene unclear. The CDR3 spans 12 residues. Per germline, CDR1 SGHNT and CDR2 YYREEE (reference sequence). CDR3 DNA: TGTGCCAGCAGCCTCGTCTCCCACGAGCAGTACTTC. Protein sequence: CASSLVSHEQYF.

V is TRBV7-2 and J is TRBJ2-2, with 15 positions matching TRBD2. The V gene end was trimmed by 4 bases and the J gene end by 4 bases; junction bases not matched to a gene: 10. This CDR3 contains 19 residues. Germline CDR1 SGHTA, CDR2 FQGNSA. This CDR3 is CASSSWTSGRAVGTGELFF. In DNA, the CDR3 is TGTGCCAGCAGCTCATGGACTAGCGGGAGGGCCGTGGGCACCGGGGAGCTGTTTTTT.

CDR3 loop: CASKTGGTHNEQFF. As DNA, the CDR3 is TGTGCCAGCAAAACAGGGGGGACACACAATGAGCAGTTCTTC. V and J are TRBV28 and TRBJ2-1, with 8 bases identical to TRBD1. Germline V gene data show CDR1 as MDHEN and CDR2 as SYDVKM. The CDR3 extends over 14 amino acids. V was pared by 7 bases and J by 5 bases, with 7 bases of the junction left unmatched.

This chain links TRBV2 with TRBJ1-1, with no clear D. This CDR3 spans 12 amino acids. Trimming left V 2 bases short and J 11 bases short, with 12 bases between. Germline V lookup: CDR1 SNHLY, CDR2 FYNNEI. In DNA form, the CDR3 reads TGTGCCAGCAGTGAAAACGGACTTATCGCTTTCTTT. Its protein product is CASSENGLIAFF.

CDR3 coding DNA: TGTGCCAGCAGCTTGAGGTTCGGTAGCGGGAGGGTCGCTGTCTACGAGCAGTACTTC. Amino acids: CASSLRFGSGRVAVYEQYF. V is TRBV11-2 and J is TRBJ2-7, with TRBD2 matching over 11 bases. V dropped 3 bases and J dropped 3; count of bases not matched to a gene: 16. Germline V gene data show CDR1 as SGHAT and CDR2 as FQNNGV. The CDR3 has 19 amino acids.

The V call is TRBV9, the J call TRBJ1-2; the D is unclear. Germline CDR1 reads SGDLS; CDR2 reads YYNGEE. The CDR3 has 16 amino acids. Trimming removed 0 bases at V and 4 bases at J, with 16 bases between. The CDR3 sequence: CASSVATGSSSYGYTF. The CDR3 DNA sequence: TGTGCCAGCAGCGTAGCTACGGGCAGCTCCTCCTATGGCTACACCTTC.

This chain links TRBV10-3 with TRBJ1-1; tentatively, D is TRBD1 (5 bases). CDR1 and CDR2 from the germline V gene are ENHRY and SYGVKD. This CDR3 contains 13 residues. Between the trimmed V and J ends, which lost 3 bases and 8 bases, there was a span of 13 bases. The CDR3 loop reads CAISEVDRGEAFF. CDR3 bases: TGTGCCATCAGTGAAGTAGACAGAGGAGAAGCTTTCTTT.

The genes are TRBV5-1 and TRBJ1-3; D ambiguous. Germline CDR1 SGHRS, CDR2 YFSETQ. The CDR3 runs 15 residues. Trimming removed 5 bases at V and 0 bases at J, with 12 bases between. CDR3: CASSADGSSGNTIYF. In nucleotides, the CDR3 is TGCGCCAGCAGTGCTGACGGTTCCTCTGGAAACACCATATATTTT.

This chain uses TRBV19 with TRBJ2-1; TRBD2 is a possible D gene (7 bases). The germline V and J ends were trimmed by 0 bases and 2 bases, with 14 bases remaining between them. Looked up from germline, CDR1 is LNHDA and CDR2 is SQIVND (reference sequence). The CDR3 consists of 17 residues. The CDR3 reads CASSIEGGRRTYNEQFF. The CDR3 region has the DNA TGTGCCAGTAGTATAGAGGGGGGGCGGCGGACCTACAATGAGCAGTTCTTC. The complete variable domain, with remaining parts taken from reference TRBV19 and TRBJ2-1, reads DGGITQSPKYLFRKEGQNVTLSCEQNLNHDAMYWYRQDPGQGLRLIYYSQIVNDFQKGDIAEGYSVSREKKESFPLTVTSAQKNPTAFYLCASSIEGGRRTYNEQFFGPGTRLTVL.

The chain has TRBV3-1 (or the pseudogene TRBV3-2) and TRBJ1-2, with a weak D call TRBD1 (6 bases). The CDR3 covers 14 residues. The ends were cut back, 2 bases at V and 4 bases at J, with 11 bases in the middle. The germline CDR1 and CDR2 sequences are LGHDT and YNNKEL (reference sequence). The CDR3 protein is CASSQRTEAYGYTF. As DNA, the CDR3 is TGTGCCAGCAGCCAACGGACAGAGGCCTATGGCTACACCTTC.

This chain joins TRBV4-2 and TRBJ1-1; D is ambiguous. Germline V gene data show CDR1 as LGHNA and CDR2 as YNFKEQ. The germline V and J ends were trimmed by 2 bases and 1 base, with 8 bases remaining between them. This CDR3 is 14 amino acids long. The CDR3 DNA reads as TGTGCCAGCAGCCAACGTCAGGAGAACACTGAAGCTTTCTTT. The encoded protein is CASSQRQENTEAFF.